Described below is a single TCR beta chain sequence and its context. The sample is drawn from a study of Tregs in tolerant kidney transplant recipients. TCRdb's copy holds only in-frame clones and misses some; the assay was immunoSEQ multiplex PCR. The repertoire holds under 300,000 clones, with 84% as singletons. V gave up 5 bases and J gave up 11 bases, with 15 bases separating them. Germline V gene lookup returns CDR1 SGHAT and CDR2 FQNNGV. CDR3 length: 12 amino acids. The receptor comes from a human donor in good health. Sequenced input: CD4+ T cells from blood. The rearrangement uses TRBV11-2 and TRBJ1-1; a possible D gene is TRBD1 (5 bases). CDR3 residues: CASSPGRREAFF. The CDR3 region has the DNA TGTGCCAGCAGCCCAGGGCGCCGAGAGGCTTTCTTT.